This entry features one T cell receptor beta chain sequence. Its antigen is currently unknown. The repertoire was sequenced with immunoSEQ multiplex PCR; TCRdb's copy has only in-frame clones and lacks some. The table has approximately 14,000 clones, around 94% seen once. The data were taken from a study of graft-versus-host responses after intestinal transplantation. Findings and limits, study-wide: Graft-donor T cell macrochimerism in patients accompanied high graft-versus-host to host-versus-graft clonal ratios in allografts. The authors found GvH clones in recipient marrow, some appearing first in ileum or blood.

CDR1 is MNHEY, CDR2 SMNVEV, per germline (reference sequence). There are 16 residues in the CDR3. V was clipped by 2 bases and J by 5 bases, with 15 bases between them. The sequence derives from a human patient who received an intestinal transplant, so some T cells may come from the graft donor. The chain uses TRBV27 and TRBJ2-2; possibly TRBD2 for D (7 bases). Sequenced here: PBMCs, sampled 9 days after transplant. The CDR3, as DNA: TGTGCCAGCAGTTTAATCACAGGGAGGGGGACCGGGGAGCTGTTTTTT. Translated, it gives CASSLITGRGTGELFF.